The 18 T cell receptor beta chains below were found in one sample sequenced in a study of lymphopenia after photon versus proton radiotherapy. Sequencing used immunoSEQ multiplex PCR; TCRdb keeps in-frame clones, though not all of them. This sample carries some 41,000 clones, 70% to 90% of them seen once, and the ten largest clones take 2.9%. The specimen comprised peripheral blood, sampled from a patient treated with photon-based radiotherapy. All receptors come from a man aged 45-65 years with gastric cancer.

This clone occurred once. The chain links TRBV29-1 to TRBJ2-1; D gene ambiguous. The germline gives CDR1 SQVTM, CDR2 ANQGSEA. V was clipped by 4 bases and J by 10 bases, with 11 bases between them. The CDR3 sequence is 11 residues long. The CDR3 sequence is CSVAEVGEQFF. The CDR3 DNA reads TGCAGCGTTGCCGAAGTTGGGGAGCAGTTCTTC.

This chain joins TRBV7-2 and TRBJ2-2; no clear D. Trimming shortened V by 0 bases and J by 7 bases, and 12 bases separated the two germline ends. Looked up from germline, CDR1 is SGHTA and CDR2 is FQGNSA. This CDR3 has 15 amino acids. CDR3 in amino acids: CASSLASLGGGELFF. The CDR3 DNA reads as TGTGCCAGCAGCTTAGCTAGTTTAGGCGGCGGGGAGCTGTTTTTT. The full variable domain, its missing parts supplied by reference TRBV7-2 and TRBJ2-2, is GAGVSQSPSNKVTEKGKDVELRCDPISGHTALYWYRQSLGQGLEFLIYFQGNSAPDKSGLPSDRFSAERTGGSVSTLTIQRTQQEDSAVYLCASSLASLGGGELFFGEGSRLTVL.

The chain has TRBV7-9 and TRBJ2-5; TRBD2 is a possible D gene (6 bases). Trimming removed 5 bases from V and 5 bases from J, with 12 bases in between. The CDR3 is 13 amino acids. The germline V gene has CDR1 SEHNR and CDR2 FQNEAQ (reference sequence). CDR3 residues: CASSLTSYETQYF. The CDR3 DNA reads as TGTGCCAGCAGCCTGACTAGTTATGAGACCCAGTACTTC. Full variable domain (outside the CDR3, taken from reference TRBV7-9 and TRBJ2-5): DTGVSQNPRHKITKRGQNVTFRCDPISEHNRLYWYRQTLGQGPEFLTYFQNEAQLEKSRLLSDRFSAERPKGSFSTLEIQRTEQGDSAMYLCASSLTSYETQYFGPGTRLLVL.

The CDR3 sequence is CASSQAGFSYEQYF. The CDR3 DNA is TGTGCCAGCAGCCAAGCGGGGTTCTCCTACGAGCAGTACTTC. This chain connects TRBV4-2 to TRBJ2-7, with D tentatively TRBD2 (5 bases). The germline CDR1 and CDR2 sequences are LGHNA and YNFKEQ. The CDR3 spans 14 residues. V lost 1 base to trimming and J lost 0 bases, with 7 bases between them.

The chain combines TRBV7-5 with TRBJ1-5. TRBV7-5 is noted as a pseudogene. The length of the CDR3 is 17 residues. DNA of the CDR3: TGTGTCAGAAGCTTAGCGAAAGGGGGGATGGGCAATCAGCCCCAGCATTTT. Encoded protein: CVRSLAKGGMGNQPQHF.

The DNA for the CDR3 is TGTGCCACCCCCTTACGGACTAGCGGGGGCAATGAGCAGTTCTTC. Residues: CATPLRTSGGNEQFF. This sequence joins TRBV2 and TRBJ2-1; 13 bases agree with TRBD2. Germline values: CDR1 SNHLY, CDR2 FYNNEI. Germline trimming cut 10 bases from V and 6 bases from J; bases unmatched to any gene: 9. The CDR3 covers 15 residues.

The chain recombines TRBV19 with TRBJ1-2, with TRBD1 matching 7 bases. The ends lost 6 bases at V and 7 bases at J; junction bases unmatched: 8. The CDR3 is 13 amino acids. Germline V gene sequence: CDR1 LNHDA, CDR2 SQIVND (reference sequence). The CDR3 loop is CASRRQGLTGYTF. The CDR3 DNA sequence: TGTGCCAGTAGGAGACAGGGTCTCACTGGCTACACCTTC.

The chain links TRBV6-5 to TRBJ2-1; the D is unclear. CDR3 size: 14 residues. Looked up from germline, CDR1 is MNHEY and CDR2 is SVGAGI. Trimming took 8 bases from V and 9 from J, leaving 20 bases between them. DNA of the CDR3: TGTGCCAGCTATCAAGGTAACCAAATGGGTGAGCAGTTCTTC. This translates into CASYQGNQMGEQFF.

This clone was counted once. The chain links TRBV6-6 to TRBJ1-1; tentatively, D is TRBD1 (5 bases). Germline CDR1 MNHNY, CDR2 SVGAGI (reference sequence). Trimming took off 5 bases at V and 1 base at J, with 8 bases between the two ends. This CDR3 comprises 13 residues. DNA for the CDR3: TGTGCCAGCAGTGACGGACAGAACACTGAAGCTTTCTTT. It codes for CASSDGQNTEAFF.

The genes are TRBV14 and TRBJ2-3; a possible D gene is TRBD2 (5 bases). This CDR3 region has 15 residues. Germline values: CDR1 SGHDN, CDR2 FVKESK. V was shortened by 1 base and J by 2 bases, with 10 bases between the two germline ends. The CDR3 protein is CASSQVTGYTDTQYF. The DNA of the CDR3 is TGTGCCAGCAGCCAAGTGACGGGATACACAGATACGCAGTATTTT.

This clone was recorded a few times. The chain links TRBV6-5 to TRBJ1-2; possibly TRBD1 for D (6 bases). Trimming left V 4 bases short and J 4 bases short, with 13 bases between. The CDR3 is 14 residues long. Germline V lookup: CDR1 MNHEY, CDR2 SVGAGI. This CDR3 is CASSSTGTTYGYTF. In nucleotides, the CDR3 is TGTGCCAGCAGTTCTACCGGGACAACCTATGGCTACACCTTC.

This clone turned up a few times. The rearrangement links TRBV6-5 to TRBJ1-1; D is uncertain. CDR3 length: 15 amino acids. Germline V gene sequence: CDR1 MNHEY, CDR2 SVGAGI. Trimming pared 10 bases from V and 1 base from J, leaving 19 bases between. In DNA form, the CDR3 reads TGTGCCACGCAAACGGTTTCGCGACGGAACACTGAAGCTTTCTTT. It encodes CATQTVSRRNTEAFF.

V gene TRBV4-2 combines with J gene TRBJ2-1; D gene unclear. CDR1 and CDR2 from the germline V gene are LGHNA and YNFKEQ. This CDR3 is 16 amino acids long. V lost 3 bases, J lost 6 bases, and 18 bases lay in between. CDR3: CASSHPEERRANEQFF. In DNA form, the CDR3 reads TGTGCCAGCAGCCACCCCGAGGAGAGACGGGCCAATGAGCAGTTCTTC.

This rearrangement joins TRBV10-2 to TRBJ2-7, with 10 bases lining up with TRBD2. This CDR3 has 16 amino acids. The trim removed 0 bases at V and 6 bases at J, leaving 8 bases unmatched. Germline V CDR1 and CDR2: WSHSY, SAAADI. CDR3 sequence reads: CASSESRTSGMSEQYF. The CDR3 DNA reads TGCGCCAGCAGTGAGTCGCGGACTAGCGGAATGAGCGAGCAGTACTTC.

The genes are TRBV7-3 and TRBJ2-2; D may match TRBD1 or TRBD2 (5 bases each). The CDR3 contains 14 residues. Trimming cost V 3 bases and J 7 bases, with 12 bases left between them. CDR1 SGHTA and CDR2 FQGTGA come from the germline V gene. CDR3 nucleotides: TGTGCCAGCAGCTTGGGACCCTCCAGCGGGGAGCTGTTTTTT. The encoded protein is CASSLGPSSGELFF.

The chain employs TRBV11-2 and TRBJ1-3; the D gene is possibly TRBD1 (5 bases). Germline V gene lookup returns CDR1 SGHAT and CDR2 FQNNGV. The CDR3 covers 18 residues. Trimming shortened V by 2 bases and J by 0 bases, and 17 bases separated the two germline ends. Here the CDR3 reads CASSLILGLASSGNTIYF. The CDR3 DNA reads as TGTGCCAGCAGCTTAATACTGGGACTCGCTAGCTCTGGAAACACCATATATTTT.

This chain links TRBV11-2 with TRBJ2-7, with 8 positions matching TRBD2. CDR3 length equals 15 residues. The germline gives CDR1 SGHAT, CDR2 FQNNGV. After removal of 3 bases from V and 7 bases from J, the junction contained 11 bases not matched to a gene. The CDR3 protein is CASSLRLALLGEQYF. The CDR3 DNA sequence: TGTGCCAGCAGCTTGAGACTAGCGTTATTGGGGGAGCAGTACTTC.

The J gene is TRBJ1-1, the V gene TRBV20-1; D remains unclear. CDR1 and CDR2 (germline): DFQATT, SNEGSKA (reference sequence). The CDR3 contains 11 residues. V dropped 1 base and J dropped 8 bases, with 8 bases sitting between them. Here the CDR3 DNA reads TGCAGTGCTAGAGGGGCAGGAGAAGCTTTCTTT. This codes for CSARGAGEAFF.